The TCR beta chain under discussion was sequenced for a study of cytomegalovirus exposure and HLA in healthy donors. This CDR3 is built from 16 residues. Germline values: CDR1 SGHNT, CDR2 YYREEE (reference sequence). V was pared by 4 bases and J by 8 bases, with 8 bases of the junction left unmatched. This PCR relied on a set of 60 Vbeta primers and 13 Jbeta primers. TCRdb's copy holds only in-frame clones and misses some; the assay was immunoSEQ multiplex PCR. Found here are some 120,000 clones, over 75% of them singletons; the top ten hold around 3.5%. The clonotype was recovered from a human donor in good health. This chain joins TRBV5-4 and TRBJ2-1; 14 nucleotides align to TRBD2. The sample comprised PBMCs. The CDR3 nucleotides read TGTGCCAGCAGCCCCGGGACTAGCGGGAGCCTGGATGAGCAGTTCTTC. Amino acid sequence: CASSPGTSGSLDEQFF.